The rows below give T cell receptor beta chains drawn from one sample of a study of T-cell reconstitution after alpha-beta-depleted transplantation in children. Via MiXCR, TCRdb re-called the PCR reads, giving one row per CDR3 protein. The sample contains 200,000 to 250,000 distinct CDR3 sequences, 8.5% to 10% of which appear only once. The source was PBMCs from the stem cell graft donor, collected from the stem cell graft. These receptors were taken from a human donor who donated a stem cell graft to a child with acute lymphoblastic leukemia. The CDR3 runs from the conserved cysteine through the conserved F or W. The D gene is left open where the match is weak. Where a row states a size, it is once, few, many or the class of an expanded clone; other rows omit it.

size	D	J	V	DNA	CDR3
few	NA	TRBJ2-3	TRBV5-1	TGCGCCAGCAGCTTGTCGGGGGCCACAGATACGCAGTATTTT	CASSLSGATDTQYF
few	NA	TRBJ1-2	TRBV27	TGTGCCAGCAGTCACCAAGACTCGGGAGGCTACACCTTC	CASSHQDSGGYTF
many	TRBD1	TRBJ2-3	TRBV18	TGTGCCAGCTCACAACAGGGACAGGGGTTCCCAGATACGCAGTATTTT	CASSQQGQGFPDTQYF
few	NA	TRBJ2-1	TRBV7-9	TGTGCCAGCAGCTTAGTTGGCAACTACAATGAGCAGTTCTTC	CASSLVGNYNEQFF
many	NA	TRBJ2-7	TRBV5-1	TGCGCCAGCAGCCTGGATCCCGGGGTTTCCTACGAGCAGTACTTC	CASSLDPGVSYEQYF
NA	NA	TRBJ1-1	TRBV6-4	TGTGCCAGCAGCGCATGGATGAACACTGAAGCTTTCTTT	CASSAWMNTEAFF
few	NA	TRBJ1-3	TRBV6-5	TGTGCCAGCAGTTCGGACAGATCTGGAAACACCATATATTTT	CASSSDRSGNTIYF
few	TRBD1	TRBJ1-2	TRBV10-2	TGCGCCAGCACCTTACCTACAGGGGCCTATGGCTACACCTTC	CASTLPTGAYGYTF
many	TRBD1	TRBJ1-2	TRBV12-3/TRBV12-4	TGTGCCAGCACCCTCACCCTGGACAGGGCGGATGGCTACACCTTC	CASTLTLDRADGYTF
few	NA	TRBJ2-5	TRBV7-2	TGTGCCAGCAGCTTAGGGGTGAGGGGAGAGACCCAGTACTTC	CASSLGVRGETQYF
many	NA	TRBJ2-7	TRBV27	TGTGCCAGCAGTCCCCAAAATTTCTACGAGCAGTACTTC	CASSPQNFYEQYF
NA	NA	TRBJ2-3	TRBV12-3/TRBV12-4	TGTGCCAGCAGTTTAGGCAATACGCAGTATTTT	CASSLGNTQYF
NA	TRBD1	TRBJ2-5	TRBV5-6	TGTGCCAGCAGCTTGGGACAGGGGGCGGTGACCCAGTACTTC	CASSLGQGAVTQYF